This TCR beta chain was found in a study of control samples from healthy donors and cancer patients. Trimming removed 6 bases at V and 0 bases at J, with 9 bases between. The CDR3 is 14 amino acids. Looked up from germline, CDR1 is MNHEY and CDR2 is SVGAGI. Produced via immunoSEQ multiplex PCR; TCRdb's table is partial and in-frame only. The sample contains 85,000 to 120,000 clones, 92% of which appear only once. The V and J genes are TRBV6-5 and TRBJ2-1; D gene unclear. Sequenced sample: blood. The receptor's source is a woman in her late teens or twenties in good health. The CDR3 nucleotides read TGTGCCAGCAGCCGTCAGAACTCCTACAATGAGCAGTTCTTC. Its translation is CASSRQNSYNEQFF.